This T cell receptor beta chain appears in the sequencing data of a study of blood T cells in healthy people across ages. It was with a sample-barcoded 5' primer and a J-beta primer mix that a second PCR of roughly 7 to 12 cycles was run. The authors tagged each cDNA molecule using a template-switch adaptor with 12 random nucleotides. TCRdb used MiXCR to reprocess the 5' RACE reads, holding one entry per CDR3 protein. The data contain about 670,000 distinct CDR3 sequences, approximately 40% of them singletons. Germline V gene sequence: CDR1 SGHVS, CDR2 FNYEAQ. V lost 5 bases and J lost 6, with 14 bases in between. The CDR3 has 13 residues.

Input material: blood. The chain couples TRBV7-6 to TRBJ2-7; D is possibly TRBD1 or TRBD2 (5 bases each). The source of this sequence is an elderly man in good health. The CDR3: CASSAGTHGEQYF. The CDR3 DNA reads as TGTGCCAGCAGCGCCGGGACCCACGGCGAGCAGTACTTC.